This T cell receptor beta chain came from a study of T cell changes during pregnancy in multiple sclerosis. Clones were sequenced by immunoSEQ multiplex PCR, and TCRdb holds only the in-frame ones, with some missing. The sample yields around 59,000 clones, approximately 90% seen once. Between the trimmed V and J ends, which lost 7 bases and 2 bases, there was a span of 17 bases. There are 15 residues in the CDR3. From germline, CDR1 is MNHEY and CDR2 SMNVEV (reference sequence). The source is a female donor in good health, enrolled as a control in a pregnancy study. The chain employs TRBV27 and TRBJ1-2, with D unresolved. Source: peripheral blood, taken in the third trimester of pregnancy. The CDR3 loop reads CASTTVYGGNYGYTF. CDR3 nucleotide sequence: TGTGCCAGCACGACGGTCTACGGCGGCAACTATGGCTACACCTTC.